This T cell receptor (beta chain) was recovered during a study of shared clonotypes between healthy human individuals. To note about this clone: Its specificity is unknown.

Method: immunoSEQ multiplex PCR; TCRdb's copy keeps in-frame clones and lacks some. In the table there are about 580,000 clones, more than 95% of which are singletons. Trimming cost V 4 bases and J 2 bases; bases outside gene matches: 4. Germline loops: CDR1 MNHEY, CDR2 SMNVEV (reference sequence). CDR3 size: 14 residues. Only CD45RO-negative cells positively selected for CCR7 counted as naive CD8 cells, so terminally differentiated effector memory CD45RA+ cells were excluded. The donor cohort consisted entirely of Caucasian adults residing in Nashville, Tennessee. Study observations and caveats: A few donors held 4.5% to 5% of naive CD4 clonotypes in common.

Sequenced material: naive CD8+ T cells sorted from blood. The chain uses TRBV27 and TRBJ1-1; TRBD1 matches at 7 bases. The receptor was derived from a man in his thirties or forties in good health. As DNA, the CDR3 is TGTGCCAGCAGTTCGAGACAGGGTAACACTGAAGCTTTCTTT. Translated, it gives CASSSRQGNTEAFF.